This TCR beta chain is from a study of response to subunit inactivated influenza vaccine. Study conclusions and caveats: Each seasonal influenza vaccination, the authors suggested, recruits few new T cells.

CDR1 is SGHRS, CDR2 YFSETQ, per germline. Trimming left V 0 bases short and J 0 bases short, with 5 bases between. The CDR3 runs 14 residues. TCRdb reanalysed the RT-PCR reads using MiXCR and keeps one entry per CDR3 protein. Altogether 400,000 to 650,000 distinct CDR3 sequences are present, more than 7% being singletons, with the ten largest covering about 12%. In its sample, this clonotype was seen a few times. The antigen is undetermined. The receptor was isolated from a man between 50 and 69 years old who received an inactivated influenza vaccine. Sequencing used PBMCs from blood, obtained about 23 months after vaccination. The genes are TRBV5-1 and TRBJ2-3, with D unclear. CDR3 protein: CASSLEVSTDTQYF. CDR3 bases: TGCGCCAGCAGCTTGGAAGTGAGCACAGATACGCAGTATTTT.